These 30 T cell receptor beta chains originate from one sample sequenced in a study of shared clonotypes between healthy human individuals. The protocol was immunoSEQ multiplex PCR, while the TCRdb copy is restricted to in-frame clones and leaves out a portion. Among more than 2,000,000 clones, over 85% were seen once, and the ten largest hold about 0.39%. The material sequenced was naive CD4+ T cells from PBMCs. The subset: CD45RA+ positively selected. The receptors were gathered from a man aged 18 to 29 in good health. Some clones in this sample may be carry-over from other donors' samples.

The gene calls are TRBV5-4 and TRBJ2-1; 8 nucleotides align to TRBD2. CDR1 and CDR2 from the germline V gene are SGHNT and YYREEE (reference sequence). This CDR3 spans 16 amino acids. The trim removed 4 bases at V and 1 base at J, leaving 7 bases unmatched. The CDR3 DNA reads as TGTGCCAGCAGCCCCATAGCGGGACTTTCCTACAATGAGCAGTTCTTC. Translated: CASSPIAGLSYNEQFF.

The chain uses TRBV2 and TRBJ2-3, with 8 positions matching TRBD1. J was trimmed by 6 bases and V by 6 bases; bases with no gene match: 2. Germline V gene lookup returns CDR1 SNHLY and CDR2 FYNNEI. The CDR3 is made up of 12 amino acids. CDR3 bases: TGTGCCAGCAGCCAGGGGGCCGATACGCAGTATTTT. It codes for CASSQGADTQYF.

Here the CDR3 DNA reads TGCGCCAGCAGCTTGGCCGATGGGTTCACCGGGGAGCTGTTTTTT. Translated: CASSLADGFTGELFF. The chain recombines TRBV5-1 with TRBJ2-2; D ambiguous. The length of the CDR3 is 15 residues. V lost 0 bases, J lost 4 bases, and 10 bases lay in between. The germline CDR1 and CDR2 sequences are SGHRS and YFSETQ.

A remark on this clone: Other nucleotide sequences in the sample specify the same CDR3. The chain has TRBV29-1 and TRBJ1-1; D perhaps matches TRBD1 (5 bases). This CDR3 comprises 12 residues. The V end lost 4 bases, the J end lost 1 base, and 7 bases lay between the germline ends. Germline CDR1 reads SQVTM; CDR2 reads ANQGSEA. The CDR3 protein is CSVARGNTEAFF. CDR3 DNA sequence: TGCAGCGTTGCGAGGGGGAACACTGAAGCTTTCTTT.

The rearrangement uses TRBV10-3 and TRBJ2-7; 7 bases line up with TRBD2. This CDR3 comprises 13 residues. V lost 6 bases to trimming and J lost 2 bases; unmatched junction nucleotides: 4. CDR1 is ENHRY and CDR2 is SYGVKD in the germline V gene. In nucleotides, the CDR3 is TGTGCCATCAGCTTAGCGGGTACCTACGAGCAGTACTTC. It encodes CAISLAGTYEQYF.

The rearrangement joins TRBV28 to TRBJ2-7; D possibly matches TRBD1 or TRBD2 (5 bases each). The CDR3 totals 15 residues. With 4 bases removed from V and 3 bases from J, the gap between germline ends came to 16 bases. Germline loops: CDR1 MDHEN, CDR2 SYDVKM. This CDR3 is CASSSPAGDGYEQYF. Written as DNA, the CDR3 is TGTGCCAGCAGTTCCCCGGCCGGGGACGGCTACGAGCAGTACTTC.

The CDR3, as DNA: TGCGCCAGCAGCCCCGGGGACACCTCGGCTGACACCTTC. It translates to CASSPGDTSADTF. The chain couples TRBV5-1 to TRBJ1-2, with a weak D call TRBD1 (6 bases). Trimming removed 4 bases from V and 12 bases from J, with 19 bases in between. The length of the CDR3 is 13 residues. CDR1 SGHRS and CDR2 YFSETQ come from the germline V gene. The full variable domain, its missing parts supplied by reference TRBV5-1 and TRBJ1-2, is KAGVTQTPRYLIKTRGQQVTLSCSPISGHRSVSWYQQTPGQGLQFLFEYFSETQRNKGNFPGRFSGRQFSNSRSEMNVSTLELGDSALYLCASSPGDTSADTFGSGTRLTVV.

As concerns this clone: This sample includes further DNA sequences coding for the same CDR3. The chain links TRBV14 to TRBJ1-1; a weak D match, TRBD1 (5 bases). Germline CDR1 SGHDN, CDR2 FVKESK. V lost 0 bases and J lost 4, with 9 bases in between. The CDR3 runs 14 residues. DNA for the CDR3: TGTGCCAGCAGCCAAGAACGTAGGGGCACTGAAGCTTTCTTT. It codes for CASSQERRGTEAFF.

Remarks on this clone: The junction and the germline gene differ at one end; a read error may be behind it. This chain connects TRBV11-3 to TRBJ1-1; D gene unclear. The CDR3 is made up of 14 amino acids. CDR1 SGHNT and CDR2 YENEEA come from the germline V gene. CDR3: CASSLGGSNNEAFF. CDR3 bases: TGTGCCAGCAGCTTAGGTGGTTCGAACAATGAAGCTTTCTTT.

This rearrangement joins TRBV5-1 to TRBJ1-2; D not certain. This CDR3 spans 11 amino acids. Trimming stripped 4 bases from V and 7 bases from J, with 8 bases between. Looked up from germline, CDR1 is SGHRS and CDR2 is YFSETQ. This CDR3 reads CASSLLSGYTF. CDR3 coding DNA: TGCGCCAGCAGCCTCCTTTCTGGCTACACCTTC.

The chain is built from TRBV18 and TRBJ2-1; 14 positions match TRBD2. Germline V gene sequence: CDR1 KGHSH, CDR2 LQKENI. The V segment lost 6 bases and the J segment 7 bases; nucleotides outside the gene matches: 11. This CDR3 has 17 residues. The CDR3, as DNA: TGTGCCAGCTCCCGAGGGACTAGCGGGAGTGGTATTAATGAGCAGTTCTTC. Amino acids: CASSRGTSGSGINEQFF.

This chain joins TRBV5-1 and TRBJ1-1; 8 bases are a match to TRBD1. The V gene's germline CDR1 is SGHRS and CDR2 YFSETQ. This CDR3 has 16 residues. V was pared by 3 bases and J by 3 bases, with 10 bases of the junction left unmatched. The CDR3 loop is CASSSAGGSRDTEAFF. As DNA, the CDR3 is TGCGCCAGCAGCTCTGCAGGGGGCTCAAGGGACACTGAAGCTTTCTTT.

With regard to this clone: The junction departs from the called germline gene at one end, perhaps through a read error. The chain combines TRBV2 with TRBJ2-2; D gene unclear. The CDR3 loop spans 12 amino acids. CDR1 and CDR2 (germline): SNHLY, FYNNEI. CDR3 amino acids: CATSVDTGELFF. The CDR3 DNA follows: TGTGCCACCAGTGTAGACACCGGGGAGCTGTTTTTT.

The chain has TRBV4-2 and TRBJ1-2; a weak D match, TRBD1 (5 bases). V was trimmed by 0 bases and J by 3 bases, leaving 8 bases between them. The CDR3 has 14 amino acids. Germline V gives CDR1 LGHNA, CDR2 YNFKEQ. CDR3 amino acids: CASSQDGGDYGYTF. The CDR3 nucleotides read TGTGCCAGCAGCCAAGATGGGGGAGACTATGGCTACACCTTC.

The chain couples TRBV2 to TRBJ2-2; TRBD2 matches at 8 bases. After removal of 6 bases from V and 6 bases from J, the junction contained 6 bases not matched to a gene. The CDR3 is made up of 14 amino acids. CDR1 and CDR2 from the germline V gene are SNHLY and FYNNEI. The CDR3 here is CASSGQTSAGELFF. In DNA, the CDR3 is TGTGCCAGCAGCGGCCAGACTAGCGCCGGGGAGCTGTTTTTT. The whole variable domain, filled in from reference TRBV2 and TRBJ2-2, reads EPEVTQTPSHQVTQMGQEVILRCVPISNHLYFYWYRQILGQKVEFLVSFYNNEISEKSEIFDDQFSVERPDGSNFTLKIRSTKLEDSAMYFCASSGQTSAGELFFGEGSRLTVL.

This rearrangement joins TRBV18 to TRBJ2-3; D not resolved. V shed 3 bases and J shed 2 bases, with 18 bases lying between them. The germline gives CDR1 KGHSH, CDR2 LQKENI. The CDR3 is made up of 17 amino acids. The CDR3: CASSPYVGGGDTDTQYF. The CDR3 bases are TGTGCCAGCTCACCCTACGTTGGTGGTGGGGACACAGATACGCAGTATTTT.

In nucleotides, the CDR3 is TGTGCCTGGAGTTTGACAGGGGCTAACTATGGCTACACCTTC. This translates into CAWSLTGANYGYTF. J is TRBJ1-2 and V is TRBV30; TRBD1 matches 8 bases. CDR1 and CDR2 from the germline V gene are GTSNPN and SVGIG (reference sequence). V trimming: 2 bases; J trimming: 0 bases; junction bases outside the gene matches: 2. This CDR3 region has 14 residues.

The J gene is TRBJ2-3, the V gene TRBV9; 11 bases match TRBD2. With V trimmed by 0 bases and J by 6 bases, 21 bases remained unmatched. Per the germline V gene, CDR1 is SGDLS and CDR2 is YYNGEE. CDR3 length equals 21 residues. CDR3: CASSVGPPTGGSGRAIDTQYF. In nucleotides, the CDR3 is TGTGCCAGCAGCGTAGGCCCTCCCACCGGGGGTAGCGGGAGGGCCATTGATACGCAGTATTTT.

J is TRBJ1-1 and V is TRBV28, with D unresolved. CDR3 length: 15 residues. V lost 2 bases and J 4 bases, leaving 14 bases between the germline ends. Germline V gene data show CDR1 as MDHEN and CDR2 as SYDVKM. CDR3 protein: CASSLAGRRGTEAFF. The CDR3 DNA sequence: TGTGCCAGCAGTTTAGCGGGAAGACGGGGCACTGAAGCTTTCTTT.

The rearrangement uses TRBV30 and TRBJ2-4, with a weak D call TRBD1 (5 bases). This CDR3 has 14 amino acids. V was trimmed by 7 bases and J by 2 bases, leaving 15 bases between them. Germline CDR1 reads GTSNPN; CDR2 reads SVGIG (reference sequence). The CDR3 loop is CAFSHPGTKNIQYF. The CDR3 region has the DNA TGTGCCTTCTCTCACCCAGGGACCAAAAACATTCAGTACTTC.

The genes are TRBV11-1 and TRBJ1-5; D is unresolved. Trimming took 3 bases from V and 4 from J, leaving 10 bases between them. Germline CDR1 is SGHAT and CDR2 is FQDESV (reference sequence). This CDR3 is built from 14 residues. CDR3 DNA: TGTGCCAGCAGCTTCGGACCGAAAAATCAGCCCCAGCATTTT. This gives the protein CASSFGPKNQPQHF.

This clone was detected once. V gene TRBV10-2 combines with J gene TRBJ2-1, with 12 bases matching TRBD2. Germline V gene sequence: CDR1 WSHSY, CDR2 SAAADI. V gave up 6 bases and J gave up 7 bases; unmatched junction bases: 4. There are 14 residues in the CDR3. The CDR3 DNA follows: TGCGCCAGCAGAGCTAGCGGGAGGGTGAATGAGCAGTTCTTC. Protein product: CASRASGRVNEQFF.

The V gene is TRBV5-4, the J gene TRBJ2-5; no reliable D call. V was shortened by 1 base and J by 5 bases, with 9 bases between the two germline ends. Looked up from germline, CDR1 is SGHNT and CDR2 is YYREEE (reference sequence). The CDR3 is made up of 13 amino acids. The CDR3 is CASSLPVQETQYF. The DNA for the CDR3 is TGTGCCAGCAGCTTGCCCGTCCAGGAGACCCAGTACTTC.

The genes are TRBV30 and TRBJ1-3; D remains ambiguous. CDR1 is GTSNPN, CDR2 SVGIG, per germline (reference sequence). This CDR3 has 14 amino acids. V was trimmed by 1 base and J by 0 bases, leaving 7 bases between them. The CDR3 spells CAWSDESSGNTIYF. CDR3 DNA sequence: TGTGCCTGGAGTGATGAGAGCTCTGGAAACACCATATATTTT.

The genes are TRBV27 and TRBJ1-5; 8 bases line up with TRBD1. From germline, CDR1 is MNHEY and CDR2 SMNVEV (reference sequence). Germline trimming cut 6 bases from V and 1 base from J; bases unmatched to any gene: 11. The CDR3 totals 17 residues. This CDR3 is CASSLDRELSSNQPQHF. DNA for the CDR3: TGTGCCAGCAGCCTGGACAGGGAGCTTTCGAGCAATCAGCCCCAGCATTTT.

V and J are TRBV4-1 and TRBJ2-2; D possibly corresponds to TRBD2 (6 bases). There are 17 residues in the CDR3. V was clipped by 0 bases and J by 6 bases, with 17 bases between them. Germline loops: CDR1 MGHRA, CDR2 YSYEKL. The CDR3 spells CASSQDITSRFPGELFF. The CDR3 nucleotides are TGCGCCAGCAGCCAAGATATCACTAGCCGTTTCCCCGGGGAGCTGTTTTTT.

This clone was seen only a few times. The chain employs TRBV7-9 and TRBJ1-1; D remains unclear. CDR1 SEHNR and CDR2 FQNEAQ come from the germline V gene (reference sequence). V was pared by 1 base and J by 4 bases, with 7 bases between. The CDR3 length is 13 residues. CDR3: CASSLVESTEAFF. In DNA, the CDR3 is TGTGCCAGCAGCTTAGTAGAGTCCACTGAAGCTTTCTTT. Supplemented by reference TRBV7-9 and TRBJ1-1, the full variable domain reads DTGVSQNPRHKITKRGQNVTFRCDPISEHNRLYWYRQTLGQGPEFLTYFQNEAQLEKSRLLSDRFSAERPKGSFSTLEIQRTEQGDSAMYLCASSLVESTEAFFGQGTRLTVV.

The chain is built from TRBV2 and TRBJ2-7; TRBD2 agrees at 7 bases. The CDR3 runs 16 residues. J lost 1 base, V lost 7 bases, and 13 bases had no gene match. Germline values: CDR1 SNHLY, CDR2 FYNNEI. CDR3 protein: CASKGSGSSLSYEQYF. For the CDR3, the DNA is TGTGCCAGCAAGGGTAGCGGGTCCTCCCTTTCCTACGAGCAGTACTTC. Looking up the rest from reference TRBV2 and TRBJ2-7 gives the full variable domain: EPEVTQTPSHQVTQMGQEVILRCVPISNHLYFYWYRQILGQKVEFLVSFYNNEISEKSEIFDDQFSVERPDGSNFTLKIRSTKLEDSAMYFCASKGSGSSLSYEQYFGPGTRLTVT.

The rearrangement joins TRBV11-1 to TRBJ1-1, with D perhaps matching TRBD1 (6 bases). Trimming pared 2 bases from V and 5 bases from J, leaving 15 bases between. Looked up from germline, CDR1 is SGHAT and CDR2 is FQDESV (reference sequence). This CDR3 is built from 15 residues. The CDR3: CASSLRGRGMTEAFF. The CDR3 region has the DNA TGTGCCAGCAGCTTAAGGGGCAGGGGAATGACTGAAGCTTTCTTT. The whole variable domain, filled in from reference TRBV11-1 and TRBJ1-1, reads EAEVAQSPRYKITEKSQAVAFWCDPISGHATLYWYRQILGQGPELLVQFQDESVVDDSQLPKDRFSAERLKGVDSTLKIQPAELGDSAMYLCASSLRGRGMTEAFFGQGTRLTVV.

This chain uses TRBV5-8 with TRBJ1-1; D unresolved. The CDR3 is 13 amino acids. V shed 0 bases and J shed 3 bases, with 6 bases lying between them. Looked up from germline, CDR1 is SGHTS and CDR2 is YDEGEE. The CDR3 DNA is TGTGCCAGCAGCTTGGTGAGGGACACTGAAGCTTTCTTT. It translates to CASSLVRDTEAFF.